This TCR beta chain originates from a study of blood T cell repertoires in COVID-19. Clones were read by immunoSEQ multiplex PCR, and TCRdb kept only the in-frame ones, dropping some. Of 450,000 or so clones in the sample, approximately 90% are singletons; the top ten hold approximately 0.92%. Germline V gene data show CDR1 as SGHNT and CDR2 as YYREEE (reference sequence). Germline trimming cut 7 bases from V and 1 base from J; bases unmatched to any gene: 10. The CDR3 has 15 amino acids. This chain links TRBV5-4 with TRBJ2-5; 7 nucleotides match TRBD2. Specimen: peripheral blood. This receptor was obtained from a man aged 18 to 30 with COVID-19, enrolled during active disease. Written as DNA, the CDR3 is TGTGCCAGCTCCCTGGGGCTAGCGGCCCAAGAGACCCAGTACTTC. Its protein product is CASSLGLAAQETQYF.